Below are 2 T cell receptor beta chains sequenced from a single sample in a study of pediatric ulcerative colitis. The method was immunoSEQ multiplex PCR; TCRdb's version includes in-frame clones alone and lacks a portion of them. The sample yields 25,000 to 35,000 clones, almost 85% seen once. The sample taken for sequencing was blood. The receptor source for this set is a boy younger than 18 with severe ulcerative colitis.

The CDR3 nucleotides read TGTGCCAGCAGCTTGTCCGTGGGCACAGATACGCAGTATTTT. Its protein product is CASSLSVGTDTQYF. This chain uses TRBV7-9 with TRBJ2-3; D is ambiguous. Trimming shortened V by 3 bases and J by 1 base, and 8 bases separated the two germline ends. The germline V gene encodes CDR1 SEHNR and CDR2 FQNEAQ (reference sequence). The CDR3 is 14 residues long.

The V call is TRBV2, the J call TRBJ1-5; 9 bases fit TRBD1. V trimming: 6 bases; J trimming: 4 bases; junction bases outside the gene matches: 4. From germline, CDR1 is SNHLY and CDR2 FYNNEI. The CDR3 consists of 14 residues. The CDR3 coding sequence is TGTGCCAGCAGATCGGGACAGGGAAATCAGCCCCAGCATTTT. Protein sequence: CASRSGQGNQPQHF.